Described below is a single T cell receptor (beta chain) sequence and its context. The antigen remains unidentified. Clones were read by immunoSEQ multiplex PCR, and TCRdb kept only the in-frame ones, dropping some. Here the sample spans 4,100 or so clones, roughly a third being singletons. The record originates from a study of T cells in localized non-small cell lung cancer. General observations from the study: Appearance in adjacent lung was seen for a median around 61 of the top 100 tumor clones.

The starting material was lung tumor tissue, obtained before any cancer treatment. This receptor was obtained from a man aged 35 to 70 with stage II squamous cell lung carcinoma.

CDR3 in amino acids: CASSLLGLAGQTQYF. The CDR3 nucleotides read TGTGCCAGCAGCTTGTTGGGGCTAGCAGGCCAGACCCAGTACTTC. The genes are TRBV11-3 and TRBJ2-5; D possibly uses TRBD1 or TRBD2 (5 bases each). CDR3 length: 15 residues. Germline loops: CDR1 SGHNT, CDR2 YENEEA. V lost 3 bases and J lost 6, with 17 bases in between.